These 9 T cell receptor beta chains were all obtained from the same sample, sequenced in a study of T-cell reconstitution after alpha-beta-depleted transplantation in children. Preparation of the TCRbeta library used unique molecular identifiers. One entry per CDR3 protein results from TCRdb running MiXCR on the PCR reads. The repertoire includes about 420,000 distinct CDR3 sequences, roughly a tenth of them detected once, and approximately 5% sits in the top ten. The sequenced sample was PBMCs from the stem cell graft donor, obtained from the stem cell graft. Receptors were obtained from a human donor who donated a stem cell graft to a child with acute myeloid leukemia.

This clonotype was observed a handful of times. This rearrangement joins TRBV28 to TRBJ1-2; tentative D call: TRBD1 (5 bases). CDR3 length: 14 amino acids. Trimming removed 6 bases at V and 6 bases at J, with 17 bases between. Germline values: CDR1 MDHEN, CDR2 SYDVKM. In DNA form, the CDR3 reads TGTGCCAGCAGCTCGGGACTCCGGGGTCATGGCTACACCTTC. As protein: CASSSGLRGHGYTF.

This clonotype turned up a few times. The chain employs TRBV7-9 and TRBJ2-7; D unresolved. From germline, CDR1 is SEHNR and CDR2 FQNEAQ (reference sequence). V was trimmed by 3 bases and J by 6 bases, leaving 9 bases between them. The CDR3 sequence is 12 residues long. CDR3 DNA sequence: TGTGCCAGCAGCTTTCCGACATCCGAGCAGTACTTC. This codes for CASSFPTSEQYF.

In its sample, this clonotype was seen many times. In DNA, the CDR3 is TGTGCCAGCAGCGTATCTCCGGGAGTATCAGATACGCAGTATTTT. It encodes CASSVSPGVSDTQYF. The chain recombines TRBV9 with TRBJ2-3; D perhaps matches TRBD2 (6 bases). This CDR3 has 15 amino acids. V gave up 1 base and J gave up 4 bases, with 13 bases separating them. CDR1 and CDR2 from the germline V gene are SGDLS and YYNGEE.

In this sample, this clonotype turned up a few times. CDR3 DNA: TGCAGTGCTGGGGGCCCGTTCGATGAGCAGTTCTTC. It codes for CSAGGPFDEQFF. The rearrangement links TRBV20-1 to TRBJ2-1; D may be TRBD1 (6 bases). This CDR3 contains 12 residues. Germline values: CDR1 DFQATT, CDR2 SNEGSKA (reference sequence). The germline V and J ends were trimmed by 5 bases and 8 bases, with 13 bases remaining between them.

This clonotype was recorded a few times. The chain carries TRBV20-1 and TRBJ1-1; D perhaps matches TRBD1 (5 bases). The length of the CDR3 is 14 residues. Germline V CDR1 and CDR2: DFQATT, SNEGSKA (reference sequence). V lost 2 bases and J lost 4, with 14 bases in between. CDR3 sequence (DNA): TGCAGTGCTAGAAAGTCAGGGTCGGGCACTGAAGCTTTCTTT. It translates to CSARKSGSGTEAFF.

This chain joins TRBV18 and TRBJ2-1, with 7 bases fitting TRBD2. The trim removed 2 bases at V and 6 bases at J, leaving 7 bases unmatched. CDR3 length: 15 amino acids. From germline, CDR1 is KGHSH and CDR2 LQKENI. The CDR3 DNA is TGTGCCAGCTCACCAACTACTTCGGGGGGCAATGAGCAGTTCTTC. Its translation is CASSPTTSGGNEQFF.

This clonotype came up a few times. The chain carries TRBV6-1 and TRBJ2-3; tentatively, D is TRBD1 or TRBD2 (5 bases each). The CDR3 runs 15 residues. Germline V lookup: CDR1 MNHNS, CDR2 SASEGT. V was trimmed by 0 bases and J by 8 bases, leaving 15 bases between them. CDR3: CASSEALHGDPTQYF. CDR3 bases: TGTGCCAGCAGTGAAGCGCTTCATGGGGACCCTACGCAGTATTTT.

The chain employs TRBV12-3 or TRBV12-4 and TRBJ2-7; 7 bases match TRBD2. The V gene end was trimmed by 8 bases and the J gene end by 2 bases; junction bases not matched to a gene: 9. The length of the CDR3 is 14 residues. CDR3 nucleotides: TGTGCCAGCCGCTCCCCGGGAGGAACCTACGAGCAGTACTTC. Protein sequence: CASRSPGGTYEQYF.

This clonotype was picked up a small number of times. The chain joins TRBV6-1 to TRBJ2-7; the match to TRBD2 covers 10 bases. Germline V lookup: CDR1 MNHNS, CDR2 SASEGT. V trimming: 2 bases; J trimming: 4 bases; junction bases outside the gene matches: 11. CDR3 length: 17 amino acids. The CDR3 sequence: CASSEWEGELAGYEQYV. The CDR3, as DNA: TGTGCCAGCAGTGAATGGGAGGGCGAACTAGCGGGGTACGAGCAGTACGTC.